The clone carrying this TCR beta chain was counted a few times. Its antigen is as yet unknown. The record originates from a study of human T cells and chemical hapten exposure. Background on the study: The sensitizer, 2% DPC, was used on approximately 2 cm by approximately 2 cm of upper inner arm skin. The study traced per-sample TCR yield variation mainly to small differences in pooled library volumes.

The CDR3 runs to 14 residues. Deletions cut 3 bases from V and 4 bases from J, with 12 bases between. In germline, CDR1 is LNHDA, CDR2 SQIVND (reference sequence). As for time point: pre-sensitization, week 0. This sample's treatment: therapeutic diphenylcyclopropenone sensitization with weekly scalp DPC. The study's findings and limits: Positive correlation was observed between PT1 expanded TCR counts and patch test score. The study found that DPC sensitization did not change TCRs above 1 in 1000 frequency.

TCRdb passed the RACE reads through MiXCR, listing each CDR3 protein once. The sample comprises around 120,000 distinct CDR3 sequences, roughly 13% of which are singletons, and roughly 3.1% rests with the top ten. The chain recombines TRBV19 with TRBJ1-2; D call uncertain. The TCR sequence derives from a woman aged 18-29 years with alopecia areata. Some clones in this sample may be carry-over from other donors' samples. Sample: whole blood, taken in connection with sensitization to the hapten diphenylcyclopropenone (DPC). CDR3 DNA: TGTGCCAGTAGTATCAGCCGGAGCTCCTATGGCTACACCTTC. Residues: CASSISRSSYGYTF. Drawing the rest from reference TRBV19 and TRBJ1-2, the complete variable domain is DGGITQSPKYLFRKEGQNVTLSCEQNLNHDAMYWYRQDPGQGLRLIYYSQIVNDFQKGDIAEGYSVSREKKESFPLTVTSAQKNPTAFYLCASSISRSSYGYTFGSGTRLTVV.